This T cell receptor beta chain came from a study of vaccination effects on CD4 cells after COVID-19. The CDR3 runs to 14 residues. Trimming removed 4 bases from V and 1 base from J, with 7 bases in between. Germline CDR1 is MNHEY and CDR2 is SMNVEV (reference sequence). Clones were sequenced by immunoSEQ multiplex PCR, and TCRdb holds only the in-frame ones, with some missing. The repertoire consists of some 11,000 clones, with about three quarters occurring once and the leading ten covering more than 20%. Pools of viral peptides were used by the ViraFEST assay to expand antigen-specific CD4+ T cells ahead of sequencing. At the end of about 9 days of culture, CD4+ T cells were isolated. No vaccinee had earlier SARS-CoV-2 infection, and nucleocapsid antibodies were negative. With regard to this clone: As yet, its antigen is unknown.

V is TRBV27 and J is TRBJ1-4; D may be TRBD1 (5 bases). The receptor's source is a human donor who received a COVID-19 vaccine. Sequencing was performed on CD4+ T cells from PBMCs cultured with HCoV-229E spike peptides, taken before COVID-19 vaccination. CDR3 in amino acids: CASSWTRTNEKLFF. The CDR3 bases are TGTGCCAGCAGTTGGACAAGAACTAATGAAAAACTGTTTTTT.